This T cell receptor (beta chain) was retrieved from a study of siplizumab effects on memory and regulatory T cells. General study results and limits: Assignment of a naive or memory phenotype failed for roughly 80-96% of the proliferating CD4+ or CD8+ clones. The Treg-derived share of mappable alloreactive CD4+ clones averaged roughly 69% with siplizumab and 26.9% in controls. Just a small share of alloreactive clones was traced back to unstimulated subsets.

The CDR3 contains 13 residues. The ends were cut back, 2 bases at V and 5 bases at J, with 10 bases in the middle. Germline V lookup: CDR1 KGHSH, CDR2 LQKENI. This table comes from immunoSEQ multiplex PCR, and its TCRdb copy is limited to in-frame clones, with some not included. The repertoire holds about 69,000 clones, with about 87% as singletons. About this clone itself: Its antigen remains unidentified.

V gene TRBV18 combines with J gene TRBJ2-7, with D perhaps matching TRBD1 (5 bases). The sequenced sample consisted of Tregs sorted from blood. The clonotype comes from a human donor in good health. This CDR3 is CASSPAFRDEQYF. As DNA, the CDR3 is TGTGCCAGCTCACCAGCATTCAGGGACGAGCAGTACTTC. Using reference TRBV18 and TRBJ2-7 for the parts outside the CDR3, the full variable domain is NAGVMQNPRHLVRRRGQEARLRCSPMKGHSHVYWYRQLPEEGLKFMVYLQKENIIDESGMPKERFSAEFPKEGPSILRIQQVVRGDSAAYFCASSPAFRDEQYFGPGTRLTVT.